This TCR beta chain was recovered during a study of blood T cell repertoires in COVID-19. Across the whole study: Acute and convalescent COVID-19 specimens originated in the United States, Italy and Spain.

Clinical history reported by participants formed the basis on which cohorts were assigned. As originally analysed: The assay estimated nucleated cells by amplifying reference gene primers. Some clones are missing from TCRdb's copy, which holds only in-frame ones; the method was immunoSEQ multiplex PCR. V and J calls plus clone size are reproduced from that table; the DNA served to infer D and trimming. The sample carries under 450,000 clones, approximately 87% recorded once. The CDR3 runs 15 residues. The V gene lost 1 base and the J gene lost 4 bases, with 13 bases spanning the gap. Germline CDR1 and CDR2: SEHNR and FQNEAQ (reference sequence).

The clonotype originates from a man aged 30 to 39 who had recovered from COVID-19. Source material: PBMCs or T cells enriched from blood (not recorded which). The chain joins TRBV7-9 to TRBJ1-2; TRBD1 is a possible D gene (5 bases). The CDR3 DNA reads TGTGCCAGCAGCTTAGGGGCGCAGGGAGGCTATGGCTACACCTTC. Translated: CASSLGAQGGYGYTF.